One sample yielded the 13 T cell receptor beta chains listed below, sequenced in a study of cytomegalovirus exposure and HLA in healthy donors. PCR amplification relied on 60 Vbeta primers (plus 13 Jbeta primers). TCRdb keeps only in-frame clones here, not all; method: immunoSEQ multiplex PCR. The sample includes fewer than 200,000 clones, around 80% of them seen just once. Sequenced material: PBMCs. These receptor sequences come from a woman aged 18 to 35 in good health and CMV-seronegative.

The chain links TRBV6-1 to TRBJ1-2, with D unresolved. Germline V gene lookup returns CDR1 MNHNS and CDR2 SASEGT. The length of the CDR3 is 15 residues. V lost 6 bases, J lost 5 bases, and 19 bases lay in between. CDR3 amino acids: CASSTPTGGRYGYTF. CDR3 in DNA: TGTGCCAGCAGCACCCCTACGGGAGGAAGGTATGGCTACACCTTC.

The genes are TRBV4-1 and TRBJ2-1, with TRBD2 identical over 12 bases. J was trimmed by 8 bases and V by 2 bases; bases with no gene match: 13. In germline, CDR1 is MGHRA, CDR2 YSYEKL. The CDR3 is 18 amino acids. The CDR3 region has the DNA TGCGCCAGCAGCCAAAACCCGACTAGCGGGAGACCGTTAGATGAGCAGTTCTTC. It yields the protein CASSQNPTSGRPLDEQFF.

This rearrangement joins TRBV7-8 to TRBJ1-1, with 7 nucleotides matching TRBD1. Germline values: CDR1 SGHVS, CDR2 FQNEAQ. V dropped 5 bases and J dropped 7; count of bases not matched to a gene: 4. The CDR3 extends over 12 amino acids. This CDR3 is CASSPRDSEAFF. CDR3 coding DNA: TGTGCCAGCAGCCCTCGGGACAGTGAAGCTTTCTTT.

This clone was seen only once. The chain uses TRBV6-5 and TRBJ2-1; D perhaps matches TRBD2 (6 bases). The length of the CDR3 is 14 residues. From germline, CDR1 is MNHEY and CDR2 SVGAGI. The germline V and J ends were trimmed by 5 bases and 8 bases, with 16 bases remaining between them. The chain's CDR3 is CASSPMPRGYEQFF. The DNA of the CDR3 is TGTGCCAGCAGTCCCATGCCACGGGGGTATGAGCAGTTCTTC.

The chain uses TRBV7-2 and TRBJ2-4; 11 positions match TRBD1. J gave up 1 base and V 5 bases, and 7 bases lay outside the gene matches. CDR1 and CDR2 (germline): SGHTA, FQGNSA. CDR3 size: 17 residues. CDR3 DNA: TGTGCCAGCAGCCTAACCAGGACAGGGGGCGCCAAAAACATTCAGTACTTC. It codes for CASSLTRTGGAKNIQYF.

The chain employs TRBV4-2 and TRBJ2-4, with a possible D match to TRBD2 (6 bases). Trimming took 0 bases from V and 0 from J, leaving 9 bases between them. In germline, CDR1 is LGHNA, CDR2 YNFKEQ. The CDR3 is 16 residues long. CDR3 bases: TGTGCCAGCAGCCAAGATGGGGGACTAGCCAAAAACATTCAGTACTTC. Residues: CASSQDGGLAKNIQYF.

This chain joins TRBV9 and TRBJ1-2, with D tentatively TRBD1 (5 bases). The germline gives CDR1 SGDLS, CDR2 YYNGEE. The germline V and J ends were trimmed by 3 bases and 10 bases, with 16 bases remaining between them. The CDR3 consists of 13 residues. The CDR3 sequence is CASSGGLLSFYTF. In nucleotides, the CDR3 is TGTGCCAGCAGCGGGGGACTCTTATCTTTCTACACCTTC.

The CDR3 DNA reads as TGTGCCGCAGCGCGTCAGCCCCAGCATTTT. Translation gives CAAARQPQHF. This chain links TRBV28 with TRBJ1-5; D is ambiguous. V lost 11 bases and J 6 bases, leaving 8 bases between the germline ends. The CDR3 consists of 10 residues. Germline CDR1 MDHEN, CDR2 SYDVKM.

V and J are TRBV23-1 and TRBJ1-1, with 12 bases fitting TRBD1. TRBV23-1 qualifies as an ORF whose function is uncertain. This CDR3 comprises 20 residues. The J segment lost 1 base and the V segment lost 5 bases, leaving 17 bases of the junction unmatched. The CDR3 DNA follows: TGCGCCAGCAGTACCGTAATAATTTCCGGGACAGGGGGCAGGAACACTGAAGCTTTCTTT. Translated, it gives CASSTVIISGTGGRNTEAFF.

The chain is built from TRBV15 and TRBJ2-1; TRBD2 matches at 7 bases. The ends lost 0 bases at V and 10 bases at J; junction bases unmatched: 9. The CDR3 contains 15 residues. Germline V gene data show CDR1 as LNHNV and CDR2 as YYDKDF (reference sequence). CDR3 DNA sequence: TGTGCCACCAGCAGAGATAGGGCGGGAGCCGTGGAGCAGTTCTTC. It codes for CATSRDRAGAVEQFF.

The rearrangement uses TRBV11-2 and TRBJ2-5; 7 bases fit TRBD2. Germline assignment: CDR1 SGHAT and CDR2 FQNNGV. The trim removed 5 bases at V and 5 bases at J, leaving 5 bases unmatched. This CDR3 is built from 13 residues. CDR3 amino acids: CASSRGVMETQYF. Written as DNA, the CDR3 is TGTGCCAGCAGCCGGGGGGTGATGGAGACCCAGTACTTC.

The chain is built from TRBV21-1 and TRBJ2-7; TRBD2 is the table's D call and was not checked against the DNA. TRBV21-1 is given as a pseudogene. This CDR3 is 14 amino acids long. The CDR3: CASRGLPPSYEQYV. In nucleotides, the CDR3 is TGTGCCAGCCGGGGACTGCCGCCTTCCTACGAGCAGTACGTC.

The rearrangement uses TRBV6-1 and TRBJ1-5, with TRBD1 matching 7 bases. There are 15 residues in the CDR3. The trim removed 3 bases at V and 3 bases at J, leaving 5 bases unmatched. CDR1 and CDR2 from the germline V gene are MNHNS and SASEGT. The CDR3 loop reads CASSEVRGNNQPQHF. Here the CDR3 DNA reads TGTGCCAGCAGTGAGGTCAGGGGGAACAATCAGCCCCAGCATTTT.